This TCR beta chain was retrieved from a study of control samples from healthy donors and cancer patients. Only in-frame clones appear in the TCRdb table, and some are missing; sequencing was by immunoSEQ multiplex PCR. The sample consists of more than 50,000 clones, approximately 94% of them appearing once. Germline V gives CDR1 LGHNA, CDR2 YSLEER. The CDR3 consists of 16 residues. V lost 3 bases and J 8 bases, leaving 19 bases between the germline ends. Sequencing was performed on blood. V and J are TRBV4-3 and TRBJ1-4, with a tentative D call TRBD1 (5 bases). This TCR derives from a woman younger than 35 in good health. CDR3: CASSHSPGGNLEKLFF. Written as DNA, the CDR3 is TGCGCCAGCAGCCACTCCCCTGGGGGAAACCTGGAAAAACTGTTTTTT.